The 23 T cell receptor beta chains reported below all come from one sample, sequenced in a study of blood T cell repertoires in COVID-19. Assay: immunoSEQ multiplex PCR; the TCRdb copy retains only in-frame clones and omits some. Of approximately 70,000 clones in the sample, roughly 79% were seen once. The sequencing sample was made of peripheral blood. These receptors came from an older woman with acute or convalescent COVID-19.

The V call is TRBV6-6, the J call TRBJ2-7; maybe TRBD2 (6 bases). Germline V gene lookup returns CDR1 MNHNY and CDR2 SVGAGI (reference sequence). There are 16 residues in the CDR3. V was shortened by 2 bases and J by 1 base, with 15 bases between the two germline ends. The CDR3 sequence is CASSYPTEGFSYEQYF. CDR3 nucleotide sequence: TGTGCCAGCAGTTACCCTACGGAGGGTTTTTCCTACGAGCAGTACTTC.

This chain joins TRBV5-6 and TRBJ1-1; 10 bases are a match to TRBD1. This CDR3 comprises 16 residues. V lost 4 bases and J lost 2; bases outside the gene matches: 8. From germline, CDR1 is SGHDT and CDR2 YYEEEE. CDR3 nucleotides: TGTGCCAGCAGCCCCGGGACAGGGGCGGTAAACACTGAAGCTTTCTTT. This sequence encodes CASSPGTGAVNTEAFF.

The chain is built from TRBV7-2 and TRBJ1-6, with D maybe TRBD1 (6 bases). Germline CDR1 reads SGHTA; CDR2 reads FQGNSA. The CDR3 is 16 residues long. V lost 0 bases and J 13 bases, leaving 19 bases between the germline ends. The CDR3 loop reads CASSLAQGPESFPLHF. CDR3 DNA sequence: TGTGCCAGCAGCTTAGCGCAGGGGCCAGAATCTTTCCCCCTCCACTTT.

The chain joins TRBV11-2 to TRBJ2-7, with D perhaps TRBD2 (5 bases). V shed 1 base and J shed 7 bases, with 14 bases lying between them. The CDR3 has 14 residues. The germline gives CDR1 SGHAT, CDR2 FQNNGV. In DNA form, the CDR3 reads TGTGCCAGCAGCTTAGGGACTCTCTATGAGGAGCAGTACTTC. Translation gives CASSLGTLYEEQYF.

V gene TRBV7-8 combines with J gene TRBJ2-2, with 8 positions matching TRBD1. V was clipped by 1 base and J by 5 bases; unmatched bases: 6. Germline V gives CDR1 SGHVS, CDR2 FQNEAQ. The CDR3 consists of 16 residues. CDR3 sequence (DNA): TGTGCCAGCAGCTTAGGTGGACAGGGCACGACCGGGGAGCTGTTTTTT. Encoded protein: CASSLGGQGTTGELFF.

This sequence joins TRBV11-2 and TRBJ2-2; D not resolved. With 5 bases removed from V and 4 bases from J, the gap between germline ends came to 14 bases. The germline V gene encodes CDR1 SGHAT and CDR2 FQNNGV. CDR3 length: 15 residues. This chain's CDR3 is CASSPPVRSTGELFF. As DNA, the CDR3 is TGTGCCAGCAGCCCCCCAGTTCGATCCACCGGGGAGCTGTTTTTT.

This chain uses TRBV9 with TRBJ2-1; 12 nucleotides align to TRBD2. Trimming removed 3 bases from V and 4 bases from J; junction bases left unmatched: 5. The V gene's germline CDR1 is SGDLS and CDR2 YYNGEE. The CDR3 runs to 16 residues. The CDR3 sequence is CASSGGLAGTYNEQFF. For the CDR3, the DNA is TGTGCCAGCAGCGGGGGACTAGCGGGTACATACAATGAGCAGTTCTTC.

This clone showed up just a few times. This chain connects TRBV2 to TRBJ1-1; tentatively, D is TRBD1 (5 bases). The V gene's germline CDR1 is SNHLY and CDR2 FYNNEI. The CDR3 extends over 12 amino acids. The V end lost 6 bases, the J end lost 1 base, and 6 bases lay between the germline ends. The CDR3 loop reads CASSQGNTEAFF. Here the CDR3 DNA reads TGTGCCAGCAGCCAGGGGAACACTGAAGCTTTCTTT.

This clone has a handful of counts. The chain uses TRBV5-4 and TRBJ2-7, with unresolved D. This CDR3 region has 13 residues. V was cut by 4 bases and J by 4 bases, with 12 bases left in between. Germline values: CDR1 SGHNT, CDR2 YYREEE (reference sequence). CDR3 amino acids: CASSIPTGYEQYF. The CDR3 bases are TGTGCCAGCAGCATACCTACGGGTTACGAGCAGTACTTC.

This clone was seen only once. V and J are TRBV7-9 and TRBJ1-1; 9 bases match TRBD1. Germline V gives CDR1 SEHNR, CDR2 FQNEAQ (reference sequence). V was pared by 5 bases and J by 0 bases, with 4 bases of the junction left unmatched. The CDR3 contains 15 residues. CDR3 loop: CASSEGQGMNTEAFF. The CDR3 DNA follows: TGTGCCAGCAGCGAAGGACAGGGGATGAACACTGAAGCTTTCTTT.

The chain links TRBV9 to TRBJ1-1, with no clear D. The CDR3 length is 17 residues. The germline V gene encodes CDR1 SGDLS and CDR2 YYNGEE. The V end lost 0 bases, the J end lost 3 bases, and 18 bases lay between the germline ends. CDR3 bases: TGTGCCAGCAGCGTAGCTATGCGCGCCCGAATGGACACTGAAGCTTTCTTT. This gives the protein CASSVAMRARMDTEAFF.

The chain has TRBV12-3 or TRBV12-4 and TRBJ1-1; D is undetermined. V lost 8 bases and J lost 4, with 14 bases in between. The CDR3 covers 13 residues. Here the CDR3 reads CASRLEVGTEAFF. The DNA of the CDR3 is TGTGCCAGCCGCCTCGAGGTGGGCACTGAAGCTTTCTTT.

The V gene is TRBV5-1, the J gene TRBJ1-5, with 12 bases fitting TRBD1. Losses at the gene ends were 4 bases for V and 8 bases for J; bases not matched to a gene: 7. CDR1 and CDR2 (germline): SGHRS, YFSETQ. The CDR3 loop spans 15 amino acids. CDR3 protein: CASSATGTGGEPQHF. The CDR3 nucleotides are TGCGCCAGCAGCGCCACCGGGACAGGGGGCGAGCCCCAGCATTTT.

The V and J genes are TRBV15 and TRBJ2-7, with 10 bases lining up with TRBD1. V was pared by 1 base and J by 2 bases, with 2 bases of the junction left unmatched. The CDR3 runs to 15 residues. In germline, CDR1 is LNHNV, CDR2 YYDKDF (reference sequence). DNA of the CDR3: TGTGCCACCAGCAGAGCCGGACAGGGGGCCTACGAGCAGTACTTC. Its translation is CATSRAGQGAYEQYF.

The chain couples TRBV19 to TRBJ2-1, with 8 positions matching TRBD2. V lost 5 bases to trimming and J lost 7 bases; unmatched junction nucleotides: 16. The germline V gene encodes CDR1 LNHDA and CDR2 SQIVND (reference sequence). The CDR3 consists of 17 residues. CDR3 region: CASSPSSGGPFTNEQFF. The DNA for the CDR3 is TGTGCCAGTAGTCCCTCCTCGGGGGGGCCTTTTACGAATGAGCAGTTCTTC.

This chain connects TRBV18 to TRBJ1-2, with 9 bases lining up with TRBD1. V lost 1 base, J lost 6 bases, and 6 bases stayed unmatched. This CDR3 is 15 amino acids long. Germline V gene lookup returns CDR1 KGHSH and CDR2 LQKENI. The CDR3 reads CASSPLGDRDDGYTF. CDR3 nucleotide sequence: TGTGCCAGCTCACCACTGGGGGACAGGGATGATGGCTACACCTTC.

This sequence joins TRBV7-9 and TRBJ1-3; 9 nucleotides match TRBD1. CDR3 length: 13 residues. CDR1 is SEHNR, CDR2 FQNEAQ, per germline (reference sequence). The V gene end was trimmed by 8 bases and the J gene end by 3 bases; junction bases not matched to a gene: 2. As DNA, the CDR3 is TGTGCCAGCCAGGGACAGGGTGGAAACACCATATATTTT. It codes for CASQGQGGNTIYF.

This clone has only a few counts. The V and J genes are TRBV6-2 or TRBV6-3 and TRBJ2-1; the match to TRBD2 covers 12 bases. The germline V gene has CDR1 MNHEY and CDR2 SVGEGT. With 2 bases clipped from V and 6 bases from J, the junction kept 5 bases outside the gene matches. There are 16 residues in the CDR3. The CDR3 here is CASSYHGTSGFNEQFF. The CDR3 nucleotides read TGTGCCAGCAGTTACCACGGGACTAGCGGGTTCAATGAGCAGTTCTTC.

This chain connects TRBV15 to TRBJ2-5; no clear D gene. Trimming pared 4 bases from V and 2 bases from J, leaving 8 bases between. Germline V gene data show CDR1 as LNHNV and CDR2 as YYDKDF (reference sequence). The CDR3 totals 13 residues. The CDR3: CATSKRLQETQYF. The DNA of the CDR3 is TGTGCCACCAGCAAAAGACTTCAAGAGACCCAGTACTTC. Full variable domain (remainder filled in from reference TRBV15 and TRBJ2-5): DAMVIQNPRYQVTQFGKPVTLSCSQTLNHNVMYWYQQKSSQAPKLLFHYYDKDFNNEADTPDNFQSRRPNTSFCFLDIRSPGLGDTAMYLCATSKRLQETQYFGPGTRLLVL.

This clone was found once. The V gene is TRBV4-1, the J gene TRBJ1-4; maybe TRBD1 (6 bases). Germline CDR1 reads MGHRA; CDR2 reads YSYEKL. Trimming cost V 0 bases and J 5 bases, with 22 bases left between them. This CDR3 has 19 residues. CDR3 coding DNA: TGCGCCAGCAGCCAAGATCTATCGTGGCGTGTGGGGGCGAATGAAAAACTGTTTTTT. Its protein product is CASSQDLSWRVGANEKLFF.

This chain connects TRBV30 to TRBJ1-1; 7 nucleotides match TRBD1. The junction had 3 bases not matched to a gene; V was cut back by 3 bases and J by 8 bases. The CDR3 sequence is 11 residues long. The germline V gene has CDR1 GTSNPN and CDR2 SVGIG (reference sequence). The CDR3 loop reads CAWSPDREAFF. The CDR3, as DNA: TGTGCCTGGAGCCCGGACAGGGAAGCTTTCTTT.

The genes are TRBV6-1 and TRBJ1-6; a weak D match, TRBD1 (5 bases). CDR3 length: 13 amino acids. CDR1 and CDR2 from the germline V gene are MNHNS and SASEGT. V was clipped by 10 bases and J by 15 bases, with 22 bases between them. The CDR3 DNA reads TGTGCCATCTCCCCCGGGGGGGATTCGGGCCTCCACTTT. Residues: CAISPGGDSGLHF.

The V gene is TRBV3-1 (or the pseudogene TRBV3-2), the J gene TRBJ2-1; D may be TRBD1 (6 bases). The CDR3 has 13 residues. Trimming removed 4 bases at V and 6 bases at J, with 10 bases between. Germline loops: CDR1 LGHDT, CDR2 YNNKEL (reference sequence). Written as DNA, the CDR3 is TGTGCCAGCAGCCTCATCAGGGGCAATGAGCAGTTCTTC. This sequence encodes CASSLIRGNEQFF.